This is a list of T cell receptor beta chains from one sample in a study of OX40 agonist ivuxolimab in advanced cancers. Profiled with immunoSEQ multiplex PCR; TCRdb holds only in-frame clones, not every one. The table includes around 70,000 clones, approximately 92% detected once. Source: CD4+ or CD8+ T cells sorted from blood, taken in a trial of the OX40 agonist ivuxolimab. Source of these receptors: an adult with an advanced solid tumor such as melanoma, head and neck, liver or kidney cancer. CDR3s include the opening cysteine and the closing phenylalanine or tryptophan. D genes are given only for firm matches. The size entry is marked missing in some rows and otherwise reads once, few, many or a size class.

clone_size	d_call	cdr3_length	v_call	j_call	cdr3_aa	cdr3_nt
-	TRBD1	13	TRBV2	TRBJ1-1	CASTGTGGTEAFF	TGTGCCAGCACCGGGACAGGGGGCACTGAAGCTTTCTTT
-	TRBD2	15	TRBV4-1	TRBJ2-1	CASSPGTSGSEEQFF	TGCGCCAGCAGCCCCGGGACTAGCGGGAGTGAAGAGCAGTTCTTC
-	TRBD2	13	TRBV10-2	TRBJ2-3	CASTDSGKDTQYF	TGCGCCAGCACCGATAGCGGGAAGGATACGCAGTATTTT
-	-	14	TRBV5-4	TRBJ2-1	CASSTGTHNNEQFF	TGTGCCAGCAGCACCGGGACCCACAACAATGAGCAGTTCTTC
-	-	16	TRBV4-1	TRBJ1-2	CASSQDRRVGNYGYTF	TGCGCCAGCAGCCAAGATAGGAGGGTAGGGAACTATGGCTACACCTTC
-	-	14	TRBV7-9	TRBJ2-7	CASSLFGGRDEQYF	TGTGCCAGCAGCTTATTTGGGGGGCGCGACGAGCAGTACTTC
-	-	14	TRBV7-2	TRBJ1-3	CASSLGGSGNTIYF	TGTGCCAGCAGCTTAGGGGGGTCCGGAAACACCATATATTTT
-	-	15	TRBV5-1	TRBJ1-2	CASSLVGGEYYGYTF	TGCGCCAGCAGCTTGGTAGGGGGAGAATACTATGGCTACACCTTC
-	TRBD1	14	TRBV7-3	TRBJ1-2	CASSKTGDLYGYTF	TGTGCCAGCAGCAAGACAGGGGACCTCTATGGCTACACCTTC
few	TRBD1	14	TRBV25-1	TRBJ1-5	CASSETGVHEPQHF	TGTGCCAGCAGTGAGACAGGGGTCCATGAGCCCCAGCATTTT
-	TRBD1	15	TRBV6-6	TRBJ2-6	CASISRGPGANVLTF	TGTGCCAGCATCTCCAGGGGGCCTGGGGCCAACGTCCTGACTTTC
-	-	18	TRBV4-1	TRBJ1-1	CASSPLISGGRGNTEAFF	TGCGCCAGCAGCCCACTTATCTCGGGGGGACGGGGGAACACTGAAGCTTTCTTT
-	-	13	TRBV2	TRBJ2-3	CASSGQLEDTQYF	TGTGCCAGCAGTGGACAGTTGGAAGATACGCAGTATTTT
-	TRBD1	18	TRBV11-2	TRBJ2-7	CASSFSATGVGSSYEQYF	TGTGCCAGCAGCTTTTCGGCAACAGGGGTTGGTAGCTCCTACGAGCAGTACTTC
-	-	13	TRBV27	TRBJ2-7	CASSFRRLYEQYF	TGTGCCAGCAGTTTCCGGCGTCTCTACGAGCAGTACTTC
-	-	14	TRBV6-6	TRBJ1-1	CASSYSWASGEAFF	TGTGCCAGCAGTTACTCGTGGGCTTCAGGGGAAGCTTTCTTT
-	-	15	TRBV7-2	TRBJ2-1	CASSLGGQYYNEQFF	TGTGCCAGCAGCTTGGGGGGACAGTACTACAATGAGCAGTTCTTC
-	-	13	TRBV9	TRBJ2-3	CASSVGPSDTQYF	TGTGCCAGCAGCGTCGGGCCCTCGGATACGCAGTATTTT
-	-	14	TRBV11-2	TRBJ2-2	CASSGSRNTGELFF	TGTGCCAGCAGCGGCAGCAGAAACACCGGGGAGCTGTTTTTT
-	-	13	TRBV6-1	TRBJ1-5	CATGQLPLQPQHF	TGTGCCACCGGACAGCTCCCATTACAGCCCCAGCATTTT
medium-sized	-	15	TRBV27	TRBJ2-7	CASSLRQGSAYEQYF	TGTGCCAGCAGTTTAAGGCAGGGGTCTGCCTACGAGCAGTACTTC
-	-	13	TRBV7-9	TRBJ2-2	CASSLVRTGELFF	TGTGCCAGCAGCTTAGTTAGGACCGGGGAGCTGTTTTTT
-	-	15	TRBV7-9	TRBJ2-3	CASSLEGGVTDTQYF	TGTGCCAGCAGCTTAGAGGGTGGGGTCACAGATACGCAGTATTTT
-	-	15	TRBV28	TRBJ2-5	CASSLLGIYMETQYF	TGTGCCAGCAGTTTATTAGGGATCTATATGGAGACCCAGTACTTC
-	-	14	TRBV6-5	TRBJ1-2	CASSGTSPARGYTF	TGTGCCAGCAGTGGGACATCGCCGGCGAGAGGCTACACCTTC
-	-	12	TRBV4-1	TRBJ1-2	CASSQATGGYTF	TGCGCCAGCAGCCAAGCCACGGGTGGCTACACCTTC
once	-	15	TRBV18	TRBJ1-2	CASSPRSGPGYGYTF	TGTGCCAGCTCACCCCGGTCAGGCCCAGGGTATGGCTACACCTTC
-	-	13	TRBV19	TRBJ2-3	CASLSLGRDTQYF	TGTGCCAGCCTCTCGTTGGGGAGAGATACGCAGTATTTT
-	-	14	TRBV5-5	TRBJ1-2	CASSLPGPMYGYTF	TGTGCCAGCAGCTTGCCGGGACCCATGTATGGCTACACCTTC
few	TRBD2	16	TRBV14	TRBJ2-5	CASSLGRPGGTLTQYF	TGTGCCAGCAGCCTCGGCCGTCCGGGAGGAACCCTGACCCAGTACTTC
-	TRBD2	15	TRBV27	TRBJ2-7	CASSLSGLPSYEQYF	TGTGCCAGCAGTTTATCGGGACTACCCTCCTACGAGCAGTACTTC
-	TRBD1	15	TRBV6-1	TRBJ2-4	CASSRDSGQINIQYF	TGTGCCAGCAGCCGTGACTCGGGACAGATAAACATCCAGTACTTC
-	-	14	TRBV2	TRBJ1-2	CASRTEEGNYGYTF	TGTGCCAGCAGGACGGAAGAGGGAAACTATGGCTACACCTTC
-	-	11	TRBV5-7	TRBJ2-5	CASSCHGTQYF	TGTGCCAGCAGCTGTCACGGGACCCAGTACTTC
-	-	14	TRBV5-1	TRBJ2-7	CASSAGEVHYEQYF	TGCGCCAGCAGCGCCGGGGAGGTACACTACGAGCAGTACTTC
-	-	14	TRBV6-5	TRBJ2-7	CASSYLAQPYEQYF	TGTGCCAGCAGTTACCTCGCTCAGCCCTACGAGCAGTACTTC
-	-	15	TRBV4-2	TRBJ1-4	CASSQRWRGDEKLFF	TGTGCCAGCAGCCAAAGGTGGCGGGGAGATGAAAAACTGTTTTTT
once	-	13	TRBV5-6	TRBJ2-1	CASSWGWPNEQFF	TGTGCCAGCAGCTGGGGGTGGCCGAATGAGCAGTTCTTC
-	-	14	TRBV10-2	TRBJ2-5	CASRGRAREETQYF	TGCGCCAGCAGGGGAAGGGCTAGAGAAGAGACCCAGTACTTC
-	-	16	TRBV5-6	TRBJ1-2	CASSWGGGPTSYGYTF	TGTGCCAGCAGCTGGGGTGGGGGGCCGACCTCCTATGGCTACACCTTC
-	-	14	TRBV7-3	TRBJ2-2	CASSYSGGSGELFF	TGTGCCAGCAGCTATAGCGGAGGGTCCGGGGAGCTGTTTTTT
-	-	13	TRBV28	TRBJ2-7	CASNEGSIYEQYF	TGTGCCAGCAACGAGGGGAGTATATACGAGCAGTACTTC
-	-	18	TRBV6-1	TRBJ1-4	CASSEYPTQAGMGEKLFF	TGTGCCAGCAGTGAATATCCTACACAAGCAGGGATGGGGGAAAAACTGTTTTTT
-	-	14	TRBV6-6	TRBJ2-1	CASSYSSVYNEQFF	TGTGCCAGCAGTTACTCGTCCGTTTACAATGAGCAGTTCTTC
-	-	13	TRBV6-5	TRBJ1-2	CASSSGRSYGYTF	TGTGCCAGCAGTTCCGGACGGTCCTATGGCTACACCTTC
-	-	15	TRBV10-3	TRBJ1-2	CAISETFRFNYGYTF	TGTGCCATCAGTGAGACTTTCAGGTTTAACTATGGCTACACCTTC
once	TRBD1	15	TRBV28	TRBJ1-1	CASSLTGRMNTEAFF	TGTGCCAGCAGTTTGACAGGGAGAATGAACACTGAAGCTTTCTTT
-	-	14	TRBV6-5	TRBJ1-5	CASSNRQSNQPQHF	TGTGCCAGCAGTAATCGACAGAGCAATCAGCCCCAGCATTTT
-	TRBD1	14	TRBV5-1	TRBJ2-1	CASSKGQGFNEQFF	TGCGCCAGCAGCAAGGGACAGGGGTTCAATGAGCAGTTCTTC
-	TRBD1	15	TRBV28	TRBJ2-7	CASSLPGQGPYEQYF	TGTGCCAGCAGTTTACCGGGACAGGGCCCCTACGAGCAGTACTTC
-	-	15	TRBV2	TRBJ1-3	CASSEEGSSGNTIYF	TGTGCCAGCAGTGAAGAGGGTAGCTCTGGAAACACCATATATTTT
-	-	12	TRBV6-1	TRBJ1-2	CASSEDNYGYTF	TGTGCCAGCAGCGAGGACAACTATGGCTACACCTTC
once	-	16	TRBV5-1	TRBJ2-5	CASSYSVGVLKETQYF	TGCGCCAGCAGCTATTCGGTCGGGGTCCTTAAAGAGACCCAGTACTTC
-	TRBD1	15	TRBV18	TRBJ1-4	CASSRNQGAFEKLFF	TGTGCCAGCTCGAGAAATCAGGGGGCGTTTGAAAAACTGTTTTTT
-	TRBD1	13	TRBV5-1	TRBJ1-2	CASSWTGGYGYTF	TGCGCCAGCAGCTGGACAGGGGGCTATGGCTACACCTTC
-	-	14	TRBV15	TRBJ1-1	CATSPGRGSTEAFF	TGTGCCACCAGCCCTGGACGGGGATCCACTGAAGCTTTCTTT
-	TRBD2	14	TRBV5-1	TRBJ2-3	CASSTGLAGERQYF	TGCGCCAGCAGCACGGGACTAGCGGGAGAAAGGCAGTATTTT